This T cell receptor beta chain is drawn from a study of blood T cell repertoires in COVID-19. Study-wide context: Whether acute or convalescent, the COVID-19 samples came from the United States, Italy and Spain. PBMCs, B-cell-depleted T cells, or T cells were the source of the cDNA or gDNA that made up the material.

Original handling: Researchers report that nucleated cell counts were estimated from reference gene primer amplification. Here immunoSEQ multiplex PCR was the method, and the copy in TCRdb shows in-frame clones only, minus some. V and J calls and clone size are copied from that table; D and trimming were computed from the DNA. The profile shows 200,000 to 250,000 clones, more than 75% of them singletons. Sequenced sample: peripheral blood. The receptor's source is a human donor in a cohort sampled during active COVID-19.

The CDR3 loop reads CASSPGTLENEQFF. CDR3 sequence (DNA): TGCGCCAGCAGCCCGGGAACCCTTGAGAATGAGCAGTTCTTC. The chain couples TRBV5-1 to TRBJ2-1; D possibly corresponds to TRBD2 (5 bases). This CDR3 region has 14 residues. V was cut by 4 bases and J by 7 bases, with 15 bases left in between. Germline CDR1 and CDR2: SGHRS and YFSETQ.